Listed here are 21 T cell receptor beta chains from one sample, sequenced in a study of cytomegalovirus exposure and HLA in healthy donors (dated by TCRdb to about 2017). Libraries were constructed by the immunoSEQ multiplex PCR assay. A mixture of 60 forward primers for TCR Vbeta segments and 13 reverse primers for TCR Jbeta segments was used in the multiplex PCR. TCRdb provides this immuneACCESS table in a form limited to in-frame rearrangements. Some clones are lacking; in checked studies, under half of them reflect an unresolved V gene, and why the rest are absent is not known. Within this sample are 120,000 to 150,000 clones, with 73% of them counted one time only. The ten biggest clones cover 1% to 1.5% of the sample. The sample comprised PBMCs. The origin of the receptors is a woman aged 35 to 49 in good health and CMV-seronegative.

The chain uses TRBV5-4 and TRBJ2-1, with TRBD2 matching 8 bases. Unmatched junction bases numbered 3, after V lost 0 bases and J lost 7 bases. The CDR3 spans 14 residues. CDR1 and CDR2 from the germline V gene are SGHNT and YYREEE (reference sequence). CDR3 protein: CASSLDGGENEQFF. For the CDR3, the DNA is TGTGCCAGCAGCTTGGACGGGGGGGAAAATGAGCAGTTCTTC.

The CDR3 region is CASSLALQGEFYGYTF. The CDR3 DNA reads as TGCGCCAGCAGCTTGGCCCTACAGGGGGAGTTCTATGGCTACACCTTC. The rearrangement joins TRBV5-1 to TRBJ1-2; 8 bases are a match to TRBD1. Germline V gene lookup returns CDR1 SGHRS and CDR2 YFSETQ. This CDR3 has 16 residues. J was trimmed by 4 bases and V by 0 bases; bases with no gene match: 8.

This clone was detected many times. The rearrangement links TRBV5-1 to TRBJ2-3, with 7 positions matching TRBD2. This CDR3 spans 16 amino acids. Unmatched junction bases numbered 6, after V lost 0 bases and J lost 2 bases. Germline CDR1 is SGHRS and CDR2 is YFSETQ. The CDR3 DNA reads TGCGCCAGCAGCTTGGGAGCGGGGCCACTCACAGATACGCAGTATTTT. This codes for CASSLGAGPLTDTQYF.

This chain links TRBV7-2 with TRBJ2-1, with 7 bases lining up with TRBD1. J lost 2 bases, V lost 5 bases, and 6 bases had no gene match. Germline V CDR1 and CDR2: SGHTA, FQGNSA. This CDR3 region has 15 residues. The DNA of the CDR3 is TGTGCCAGCAGCCCGGGACAGTATCCCTACAATGAGCAGTTCTTC. Protein: CASSPGQYPYNEQFF.

In the case of this clone: Other DNA sequences in the sample encode the same CDR3. The chain is built from TRBV9 and TRBJ1-1; D is unresolved. This CDR3 is 13 amino acids long. V shed 0 bases and J shed 1 base, with 4 bases lying between them. Germline V CDR1 and CDR2: SGDLS, YYNGEE. Here the CDR3 reads CASSVGPNTEAFF. CDR3 nucleotide sequence: TGTGCCAGCAGCGTAGGGCCGAACACTGAAGCTTTCTTT.

The chain combines TRBV4-2 with TRBJ1-6; D not resolved. V lost 0 bases to trimming and J lost 7 bases, with 13 bases between them. The CDR3 is 16 amino acids. CDR1 is LGHNA and CDR2 is YNFKEQ in the germline V gene. CDR3 DNA sequence: TGTGCCAGCAGCCAAGACCGGGATGAACCGAATTCACCCCTCCACTTT. Amino acids: CASSQDRDEPNSPLHF.

The chain joins TRBV13 to TRBJ1-3; TRBD1 might be the D (6 bases). Germline V gene lookup returns CDR1 PRHDT and CDR2 FYEKMQ (reference sequence). CDR3 size: 15 residues. The ends were cut back, 1 base at V and 2 bases at J, with 9 bases in the middle. The DNA of the CDR3 is TGTGCCAGCAGCTTAGACAGGGTCACTGGAAACACCATATATTTT. This sequence encodes CASSLDRVTGNTIYF.

The CDR3 protein is CASNRDRVGYTF. The CDR3 DNA reads as TGTGCCAGCAACCGCGACAGGGTTGGCTACACCTTC. V gene TRBV7-2 combines with J gene TRBJ1-2, with TRBD1 matching 7 bases. The CDR3 covers 12 residues. Germline V lookup: CDR1 SGHTA, CDR2 FQGNSA. V lost 7 bases and J lost 7; bases outside the gene matches: 6.

J is TRBJ2-1 and V is TRBV2, with 9 nucleotides matching TRBD2. Germline CDR1 reads SNHLY; CDR2 reads FYNNEI. The CDR3 has 14 residues. The V segment lost 6 bases and the J segment 9 bases; nucleotides outside the gene matches: 9. CDR3: CASSARGGAGEQFF. The CDR3 coding sequence is TGTGCCAGCAGCGCTCGCGGGGGGGCCGGTGAGCAGTTCTTC.

This chain uses TRBV7-3 with TRBJ2-5, with D perhaps TRBD2 (5 bases). The V and J ends lost 5 bases and 5 bases respectively, with 18 bases between them. CDR1 and CDR2 from the germline V gene are SGHTA and FQGTGA. The CDR3 consists of 15 residues. The CDR3 coding sequence is TGTGCCAGCAGCCTTACAGCGGCCCCGAGGGAGACCCAGTACTTC. The encoded protein is CASSLTAAPRETQYF.

This chain uses TRBV9 with TRBJ2-6; 10 bases align to TRBD1. This CDR3 comprises 18 residues. Per the germline V gene, CDR1 is SGDLS and CDR2 is YYNGEE. With V trimmed by 3 bases and J by 4 bases, 10 bases remained unmatched. The CDR3 DNA is TGTGCCAGCAGCGCGGGACAGGGGATAGATTCCGGGGCCAACGTCCTGACTTTC. Protein product: CASSAGQGIDSGANVLTF.

This clone was detected a few times. This rearrangement joins TRBV28 to TRBJ1-1, with D tentatively TRBD1 (6 bases). V was cut by 0 bases and J by 7 bases, with 6 bases left in between. This CDR3 has 12 residues. The germline V gene encodes CDR1 MDHEN and CDR2 SYDVKM. In DNA, the CDR3 is TGTGCCAGCAGTTTATGGACAGGTGAAGCTTTCTTT. Its protein is CASSLWTGEAFF.

This clone was observed a handful of times. The chain recombines TRBV2 with TRBJ1-1; 8 nucleotides agree with TRBD1. The V and J ends lost 5 bases and 0 bases, in that order; junction bases with no gene match: 17. Germline CDR1 reads SNHLY; CDR2 reads FYNNEI. There are 19 residues in the CDR3. The CDR3, as DNA: TGTGCCAGCAGTCCTTCATTCATTGGGACAGGAGGAATGAACACTGAAGCTTTCTTT. Encoded protein: CASSPSFIGTGGMNTEAFF. Based on the CDR3 plus reference TRBV2 and TRBJ1-1, the full variable domain is EPEVTQTPSHQVTQMGQEVILRCVPISNHLYFYWYRQILGQKVEFLVSFYNNEISEKSEIFDDQFSVERPDGSNFTLKIRSTKLEDSAMYFCASSPSFIGTGGMNTEAFFGQGTRLTVV.

The rearrangement joins TRBV4-1 to TRBJ2-5, with D maybe TRBD1 (6 bases). CDR1 MGHRA and CDR2 YSYEKL come from the germline V gene. The CDR3 length is 13 residues. V lost 5 bases and J lost 3, with 10 bases in between. The CDR3: CASSLRTEETQYF. CDR3 nucleotide sequence: TGCGCCAGCAGCTTACGGACAGAAGAGACCCAGTACTTC.

As for this clone: The junction shows a germline mismatch at one end, possibly a read error. The rearrangement links TRBV7-7 to TRBJ2-2; TRBD1 matches at 8 bases. The germline gives CDR1 SSHAT, CDR2 FNYEAQ (reference sequence). This CDR3 contains 16 residues. The CDR3 here is CASSPQGAGSTGELFF. The CDR3 region has the DNA TGTGCTAGCAGCCCTCAGGGGGCAGGTAGCACCGGGGAGCTGTTTTTT.

This clone was detected only a few times. The V and J genes are TRBV27 and TRBJ2-2; D not certain. The CDR3 contains 14 residues. CDR1 is MNHEY, CDR2 SMNVEV, per germline (reference sequence). The V end lost 0 bases, the J end lost 1 base, and 3 bases lay between the germline ends. CDR3 in amino acids: CASSLSRNTGELFF. The CDR3 DNA reads TGTGCCAGCAGTTTATCCAGGAACACCGGGGAGCTGTTTTTT.

The CDR3 sequence: CASIPSSSGGQTGELFF. The CDR3 DNA follows: TGCGCCAGCATCCCCTCTTCCAGCGGGGGGCAAACCGGGGAGCTGTTTTTT. The chain carries TRBV5-1 and TRBJ2-2; 9 positions agree with TRBD2. Looked up from germline, CDR1 is SGHRS and CDR2 is YFSETQ. The CDR3 loop spans 17 amino acids. The J segment lost 5 bases and the V segment lost 6 bases, leaving 14 bases of the junction unmatched. Combining the CDR3 with reference TRBV5-1 and TRBJ2-2 gives the whole variable domain KAGVTQTPRYLIKTRGQQVTLSCSPISGHRSVSWYQQTPGQGLQFLFEYFSETQRNKGNFPGRFSGRQFSNSRSEMNVSTLELGDSALYLCASIPSSSGGQTGELFFGEGSRLTVL.

This rearrangement joins TRBV11-2 to TRBJ2-7; D uncertain. The CDR3 contains 15 residues. Per the germline V gene, CDR1 is SGHAT and CDR2 is FQNNGV. V lost 1 base and J lost 2, with 12 bases in between. Here the CDR3 DNA reads TGTGCCAGCAGCTTAGGGCGGTCGTCGCCCTACGAGCAGTACGTC. It yields the protein CASSLGRSSPYEQYV.

The gene calls are TRBV28 and TRBJ1-5; D might be TRBD1 (6 bases). V lost 6 bases and J lost 4, with 13 bases in between. The germline V gene has CDR1 MDHEN and CDR2 SYDVKM. The CDR3 consists of 14 residues. For the CDR3, the DNA is TGTGCCAGCAGAAAGGACAGTTCAAATCAGCCCCAGCATTTT. This gives the protein CASRKDSSNQPQHF.

The chain has TRBV6-5 and TRBJ2-2; 7 bases map to TRBD2. Germline assignment: CDR1 MNHEY and CDR2 SVGAGI. The CDR3 contains 12 residues. The V and J ends lost 8 bases and 3 bases, in that order; junction bases with no gene match: 0. The CDR3, as DNA: TGTGCCAGCCGGGGGGACACCGGGGAGCTGTTTTTT. Translating gives CASRGDTGELFF.

The chain carries TRBV28 and TRBJ1-1, with D unclear. In germline, CDR1 is MDHEN, CDR2 SYDVKM. The V and J ends lost 7 bases and 4 bases respectively, with 13 bases between them. This CDR3 has 13 residues. CDR3: CASNHGRGTEAFF. CDR3 DNA: TGTGCCAGCAATCATGGACGGGGCACTGAAGCTTTCTTT.